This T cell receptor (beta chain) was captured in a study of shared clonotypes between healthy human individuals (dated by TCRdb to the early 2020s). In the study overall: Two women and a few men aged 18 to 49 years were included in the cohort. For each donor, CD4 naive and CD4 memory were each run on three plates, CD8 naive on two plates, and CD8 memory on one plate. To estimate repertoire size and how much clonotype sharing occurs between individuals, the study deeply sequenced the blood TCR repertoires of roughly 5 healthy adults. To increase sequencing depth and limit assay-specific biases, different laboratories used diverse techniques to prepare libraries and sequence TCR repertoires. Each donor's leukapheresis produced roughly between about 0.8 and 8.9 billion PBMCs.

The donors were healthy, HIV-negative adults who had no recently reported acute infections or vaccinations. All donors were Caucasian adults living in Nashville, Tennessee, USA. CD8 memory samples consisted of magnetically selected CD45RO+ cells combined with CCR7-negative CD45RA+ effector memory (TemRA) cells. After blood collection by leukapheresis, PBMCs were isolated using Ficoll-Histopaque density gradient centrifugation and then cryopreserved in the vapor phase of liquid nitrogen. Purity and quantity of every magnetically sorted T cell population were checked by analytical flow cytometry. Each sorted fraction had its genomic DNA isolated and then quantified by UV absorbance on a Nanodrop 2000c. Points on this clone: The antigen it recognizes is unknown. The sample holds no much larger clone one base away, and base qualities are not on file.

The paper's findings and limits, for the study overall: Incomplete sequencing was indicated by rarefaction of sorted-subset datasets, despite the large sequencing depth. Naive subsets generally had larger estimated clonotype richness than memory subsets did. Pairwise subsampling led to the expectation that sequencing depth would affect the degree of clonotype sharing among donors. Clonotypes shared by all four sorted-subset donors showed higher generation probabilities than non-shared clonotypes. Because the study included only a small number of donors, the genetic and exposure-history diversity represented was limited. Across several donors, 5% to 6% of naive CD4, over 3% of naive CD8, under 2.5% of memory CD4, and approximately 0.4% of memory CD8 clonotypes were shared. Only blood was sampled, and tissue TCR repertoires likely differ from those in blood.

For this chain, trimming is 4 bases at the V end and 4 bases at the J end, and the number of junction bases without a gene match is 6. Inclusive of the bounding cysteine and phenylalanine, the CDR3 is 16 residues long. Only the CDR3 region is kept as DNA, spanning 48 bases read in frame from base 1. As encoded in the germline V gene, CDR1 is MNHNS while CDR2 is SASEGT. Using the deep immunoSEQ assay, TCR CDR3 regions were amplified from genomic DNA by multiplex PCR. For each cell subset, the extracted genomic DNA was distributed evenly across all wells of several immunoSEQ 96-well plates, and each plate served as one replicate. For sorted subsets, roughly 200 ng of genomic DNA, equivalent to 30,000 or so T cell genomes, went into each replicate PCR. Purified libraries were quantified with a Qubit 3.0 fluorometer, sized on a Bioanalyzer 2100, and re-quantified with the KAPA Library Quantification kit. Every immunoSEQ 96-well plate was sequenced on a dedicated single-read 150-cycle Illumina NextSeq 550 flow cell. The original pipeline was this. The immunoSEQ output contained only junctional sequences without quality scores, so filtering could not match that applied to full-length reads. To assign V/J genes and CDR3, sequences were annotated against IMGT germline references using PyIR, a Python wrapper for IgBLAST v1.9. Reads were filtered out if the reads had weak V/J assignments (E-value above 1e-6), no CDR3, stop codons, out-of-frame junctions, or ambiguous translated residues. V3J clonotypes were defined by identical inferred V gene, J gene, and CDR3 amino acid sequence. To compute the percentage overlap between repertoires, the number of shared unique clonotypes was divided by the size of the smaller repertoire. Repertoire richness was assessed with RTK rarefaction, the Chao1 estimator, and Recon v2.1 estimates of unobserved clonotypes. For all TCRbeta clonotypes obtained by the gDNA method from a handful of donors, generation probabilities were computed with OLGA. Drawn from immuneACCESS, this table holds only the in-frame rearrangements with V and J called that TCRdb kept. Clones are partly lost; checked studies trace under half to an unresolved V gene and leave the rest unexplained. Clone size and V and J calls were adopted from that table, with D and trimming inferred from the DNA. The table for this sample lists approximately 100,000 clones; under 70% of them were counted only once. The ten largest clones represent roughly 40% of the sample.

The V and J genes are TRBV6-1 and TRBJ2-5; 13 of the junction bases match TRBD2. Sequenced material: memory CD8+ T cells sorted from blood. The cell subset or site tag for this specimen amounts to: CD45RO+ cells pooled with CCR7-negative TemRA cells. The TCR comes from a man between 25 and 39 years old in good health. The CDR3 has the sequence CASSGLAGGQRETQYF. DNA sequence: TGTGCCAGCAGTGGACTAGCGGGAGGTCAACGAGAGACCCAGTACTTC.